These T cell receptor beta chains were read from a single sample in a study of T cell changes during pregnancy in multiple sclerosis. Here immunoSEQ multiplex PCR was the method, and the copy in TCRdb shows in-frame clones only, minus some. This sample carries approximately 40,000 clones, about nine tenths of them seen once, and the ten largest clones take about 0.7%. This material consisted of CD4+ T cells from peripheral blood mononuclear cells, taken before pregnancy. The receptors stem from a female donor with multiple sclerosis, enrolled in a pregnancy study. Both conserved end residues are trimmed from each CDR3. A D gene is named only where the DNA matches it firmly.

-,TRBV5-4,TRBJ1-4,ASRKTGSRDEKLF
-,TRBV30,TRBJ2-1,AWRSGGSYNEQF
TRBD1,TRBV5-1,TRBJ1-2,ASSLGQGRYT
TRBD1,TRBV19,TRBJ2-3,ASSIYRGSTDTQY
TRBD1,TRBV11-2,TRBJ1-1,ASGRDRVNTEAF
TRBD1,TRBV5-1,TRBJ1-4,ASSRTSEGAINEKLF
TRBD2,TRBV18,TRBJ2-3,ASSRTSGVHDTQY
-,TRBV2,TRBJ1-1,ASCRGGWNTEAF
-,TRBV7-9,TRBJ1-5,ASSLGLNQPQH
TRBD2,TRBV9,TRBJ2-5,ASSAGLAGKETQY
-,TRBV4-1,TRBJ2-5,ASSGGWARETQY
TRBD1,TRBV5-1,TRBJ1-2,ASSPPTGGVKSNGYT
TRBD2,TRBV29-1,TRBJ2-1,SVAGGPFNEQF
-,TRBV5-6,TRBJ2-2,ASSYRDLSTGELF
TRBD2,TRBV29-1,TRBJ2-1,SVERGGSYNEQF
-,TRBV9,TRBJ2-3,ASSVRGADTDTQY
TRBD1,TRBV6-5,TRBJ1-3,ASSQRDRAGNTIY
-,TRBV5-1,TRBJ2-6,ASSFWGQVSSEGANVLT
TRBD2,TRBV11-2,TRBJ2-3,ASSSGLAGVGTQY
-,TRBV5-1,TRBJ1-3,ASRLQGDGNTIY
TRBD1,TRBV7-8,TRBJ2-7,ASSFDRAPLYEQY
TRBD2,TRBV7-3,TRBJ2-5,ASSLTGSGGETQY
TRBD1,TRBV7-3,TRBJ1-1,ASSRQGRTEAF
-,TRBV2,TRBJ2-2,ASSTGGFTGELF
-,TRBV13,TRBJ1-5,ASSFGLRGGNQPQH
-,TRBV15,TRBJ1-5,ATSRVGSNQPQH
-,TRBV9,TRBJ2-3,ASSTLIGSATDTQY
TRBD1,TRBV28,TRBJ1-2,ASSLDRGNGYT
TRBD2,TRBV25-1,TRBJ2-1,ASSEMSGRTSNEQF
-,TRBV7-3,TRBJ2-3,ASSLGTSTDTQY
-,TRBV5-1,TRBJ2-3,ASSLAVMREAATDTQY
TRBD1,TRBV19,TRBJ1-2,ASRMTGNYGYT
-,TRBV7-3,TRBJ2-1,ASSFSGGLYNEQF
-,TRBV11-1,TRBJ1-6,ASSRRYGSGKWGYSPLH
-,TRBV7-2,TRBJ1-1,ASSLIVQAEAF
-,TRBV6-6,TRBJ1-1,ASFTGVPNTEAF
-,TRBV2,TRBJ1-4,ASSEGGRSNEKLF